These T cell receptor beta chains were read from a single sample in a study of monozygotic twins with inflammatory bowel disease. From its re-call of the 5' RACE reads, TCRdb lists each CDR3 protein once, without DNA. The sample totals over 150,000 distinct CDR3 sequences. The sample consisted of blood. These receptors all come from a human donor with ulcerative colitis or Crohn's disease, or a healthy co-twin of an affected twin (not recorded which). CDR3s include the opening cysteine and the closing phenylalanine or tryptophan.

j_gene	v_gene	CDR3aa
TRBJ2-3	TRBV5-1	CASSLGTSTDTQYF
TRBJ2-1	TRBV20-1	CSARGLAHEQFF
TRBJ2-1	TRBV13	CASLRGGPIIYNEQFF
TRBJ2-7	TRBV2	CATFAGTDSYEQYF
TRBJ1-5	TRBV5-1	CASSFSGGNQPQHF
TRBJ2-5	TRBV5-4	CASSSGGVQETQYF
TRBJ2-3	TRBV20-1	CSARDSLRDGF
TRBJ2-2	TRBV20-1	CSAPDTDTGELFF
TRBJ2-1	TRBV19	CASNPTSGGSYNEQFF
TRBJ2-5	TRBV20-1	CSARTTGGETQYF
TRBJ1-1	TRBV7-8	CASSLRTGEHTEAFF
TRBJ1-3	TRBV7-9	CASSLGQTGNTIYF
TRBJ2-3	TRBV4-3	CASSQGTTSGSTDTQYF
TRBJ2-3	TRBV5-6	CASSSGTGHTYTQYF
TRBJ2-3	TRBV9	CASTSGGIWDTQYF
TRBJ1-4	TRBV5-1	CASSLSASPTNEKLFF
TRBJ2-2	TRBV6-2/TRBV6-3	CASSYSKSRSRLAGAGVTGELFF
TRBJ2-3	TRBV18	CASSRHNTKLGDTQYF
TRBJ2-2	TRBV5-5	CASIGQPNTGELFF
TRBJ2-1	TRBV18	CASSPTTGDIFNEQFF
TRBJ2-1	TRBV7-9	CASSSGTEGWAEFF
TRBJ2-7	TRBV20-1	CSVSGTGGYEQYF
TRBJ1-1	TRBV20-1	CSARPPGINTEAFF
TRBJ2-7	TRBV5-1	CASSLGPLAGDTYEQYF
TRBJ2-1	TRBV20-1	CSASAGLAGDNEQFF
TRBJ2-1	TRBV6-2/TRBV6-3	CASSYSDFPYNEQFF
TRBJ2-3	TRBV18	CASSPTGVSTDTQYF
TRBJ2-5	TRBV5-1	CASSRWDSQETQYF
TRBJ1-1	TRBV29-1	CSVEVRQGRETFF
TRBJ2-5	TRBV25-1	CASSELGASGIETQYF
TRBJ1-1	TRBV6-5	CASSYSGRKREAFF
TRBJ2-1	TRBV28	CASSINNEQFF
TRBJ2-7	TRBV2	CASRRGAELYEQYF
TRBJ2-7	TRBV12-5	CASGPPGGIYEQYF
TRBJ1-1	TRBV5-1	CASSLTATGTEAFF
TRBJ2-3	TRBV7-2	CASSFIPRTDTQYF
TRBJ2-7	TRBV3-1	CASSPPLSFRSASSYEQYF
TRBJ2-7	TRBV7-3	CASSPNPTGKTYEQYF
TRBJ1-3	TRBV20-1	CRARENSGNTIYF
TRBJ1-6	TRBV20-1	CSARTGEKSLHF